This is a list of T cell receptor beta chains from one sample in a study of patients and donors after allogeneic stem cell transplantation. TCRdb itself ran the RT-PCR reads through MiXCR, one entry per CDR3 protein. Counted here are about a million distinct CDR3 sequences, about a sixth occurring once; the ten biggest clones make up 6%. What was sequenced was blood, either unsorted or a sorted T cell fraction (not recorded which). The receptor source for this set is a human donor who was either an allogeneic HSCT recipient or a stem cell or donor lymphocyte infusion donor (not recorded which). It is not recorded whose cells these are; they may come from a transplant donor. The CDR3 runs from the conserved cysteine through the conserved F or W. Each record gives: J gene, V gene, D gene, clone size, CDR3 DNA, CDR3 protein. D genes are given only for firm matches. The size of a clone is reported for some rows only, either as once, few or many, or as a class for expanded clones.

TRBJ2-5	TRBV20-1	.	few	TGCAGTGCTAGATTGATCCCGGAGACCCAGTACTTC	CSARLIPETQYF
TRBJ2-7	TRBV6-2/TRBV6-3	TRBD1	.	TGTGCCCGCAGTATGAACAGGGGGCGCCGGAACCACGAGCAGTACTTC	CARSMNRGRRNHEQYF
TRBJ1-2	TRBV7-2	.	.	TGTGCCAGCAGCTTAGGACAATGGGTACCTTATGGCTACACCTTC	CASSLGQWVPYGYTF
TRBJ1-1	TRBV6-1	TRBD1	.	TGTGCCAGCAGAAGGGGGCCGGGGACTGAAGCTTTCTTT	CASRRGPGTEAFF
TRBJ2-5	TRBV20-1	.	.	TGCAGTGCTAGGGGACTTATAAGAGACACCCAGTACTTC	CSARGLIRDTQYF
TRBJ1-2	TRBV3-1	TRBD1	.	TGTGCCAGCAGCCAAGGGACAGGAACCACTAACTATGGCTACACCTTC	CASSQGTGTTNYGYTF
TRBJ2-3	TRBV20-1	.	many	TGCAGTGCTGAGCTTGAGCGGTCCACAGATACGCAGTATTTT	CSAELERSTDTQYF
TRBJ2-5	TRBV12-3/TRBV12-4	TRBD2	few	TGTGCCAGCAGTTCCCTAGCGGGAGTGTTGGAGACCCAGTACTTC	CASSSLAGVLETQYF
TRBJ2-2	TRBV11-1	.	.	TGTGCCAGCAGTTCAAGAGGGGGGACACCTCTGTTTTTT	CASSSRGGTPLFF
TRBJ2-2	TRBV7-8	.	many	TGTGCCAGCAGCTTAGTTCCGGACACCGGGGAGCTGTTTTTT	CASSLVPDTGELFF
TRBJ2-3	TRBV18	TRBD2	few	TGTGCCAGCTCACCCTACCCTAGCGGGGGGCCTACAGATACGCAGTATTTT	CASSPYPSGGPTDTQYF
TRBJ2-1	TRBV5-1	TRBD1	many	TGCGCCAGCAGCCAGGGACAGGGGGCAAATGAGCAGTTCTTC	CASSQGQGANEQFF
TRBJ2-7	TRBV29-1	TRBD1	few	TGCAGCGTCAAAACCGACAGGGGGGCCTACGAGCAGTACTTC	CSVKTDRGAYEQYF
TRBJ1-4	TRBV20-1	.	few	TGCAGTGCGAAAAGACAGATTAGAGCAACTAATGAAAAACTGTTTTTT	CSAKRQIRATNEKLFF
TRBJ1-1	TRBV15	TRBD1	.	TGTGCCACCAGCAGAGATCGGGGGGACAGGGGGCGGTGGAGCACTGAAGCTTTCTTT	CATSRDRGDRGRWSTEAFF
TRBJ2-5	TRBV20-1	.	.	TGCAGTGCTACAGGGTCTGCAGAGACCCAGTACTTC	CSATGSAETQYF
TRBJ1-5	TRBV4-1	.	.	TGCGCCAGCAGCCAAGATTTGCGGGGTCAGCCCCAGCATTTT	CASSQDLRGQPQHF
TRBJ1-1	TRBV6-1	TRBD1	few	TGTGCCAGCAGCAGGACCGGGACAGCGGGTGAAGCTTTCTTT	CASSRTGTAGEAFF
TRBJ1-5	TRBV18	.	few	TGTGCCAGCTCAGAAGGGACTGCTCAGCCCCAGCATTTT	CASSEGTAQPQHF
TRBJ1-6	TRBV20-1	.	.	TGCAGTGCTAGAGGGGGACCCTTAGATGATAATTCACCCCTCCACTTT	CSARGGPLDDNSPLHF
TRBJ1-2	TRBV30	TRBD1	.	TGTGCCTGGGAGGGGTTGGGACAGGGGGCTGAGGGCTACACCTTC	CAWEGLGQGAEGYTF
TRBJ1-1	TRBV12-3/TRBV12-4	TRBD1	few	TGTGCCAGCAGTGCGCAACCGGGACAGGGTAGCGAAGCTTTCTTT	CASSAQPGQGSEAFF
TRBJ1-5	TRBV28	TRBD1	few	TGTGCCAGCAGGGTCCGGGACAGGGTACGCAATCAGCCCCAGCATTTT	CASRVRDRVRNQPQHF
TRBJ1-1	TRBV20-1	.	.	TGCAGTGCTACGCCCCTGGGACGGATGAACACTGAAGCTTTCTTT	CSATPLGRMNTEAFF
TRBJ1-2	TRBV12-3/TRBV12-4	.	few	TGTGCCAGCAGATCCCTTCGAGGAACAAGGACGGATCTCTATGGCTACACCTTC	CASRSLRGTRTDLYGYTF
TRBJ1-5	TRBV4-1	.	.	TGCGCCAGCAGCCAAAATGCAGGGACCAATCAGCCCCAGCATTTT	CASSQNAGTNQPQHF
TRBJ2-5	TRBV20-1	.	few	TGCAGTGCTAGACAGTACCAAGAGACCCAGTACTTC	CSARQYQETQYF
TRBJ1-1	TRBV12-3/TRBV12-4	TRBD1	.	TGTGCCAGCAGAGAACAGGGGAGAAACACTGAAGCTTTCTTT	CASREQGRNTEAFF
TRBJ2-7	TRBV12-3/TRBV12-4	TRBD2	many	TGTGCCAGCAGCCGTACTAGCGGGCCTACCTACGAGCAGTACTTC	CASSRTSGPTYEQYF
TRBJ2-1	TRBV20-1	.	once	TGCAGTGCTAGAGAGTGGGGTGGCGGGGGCCACCACAATGAGCAGTTCTTC	CSAREWGGGGHHNEQFF
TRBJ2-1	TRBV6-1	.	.	TGTGCCAGCAGTGAAGGTAGGGGCCCCTCGAGGCGGTTCTTC	CASSEGRGPSRRFF
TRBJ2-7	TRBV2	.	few	TGTGCCAGCAGGAATCAGGGTAGCTCCTACGAGCAGTACTTC	CASRNQGSSYEQYF
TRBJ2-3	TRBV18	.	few	TGTGCCAGCTCACCAGCGAACACAGATACGCAGTATTTT	CASSPANTDTQYF
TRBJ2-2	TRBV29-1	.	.	TGCAGCGGTTGGAAAGACACCGGGGAGCTGTTTTTT	CSGWKDTGELFF
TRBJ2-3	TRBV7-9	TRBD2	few	TGTGCCAGCAGCACCCAGACTAGCGGGAGACGCGATACGCAGTATTTT	CASSTQTSGRRDTQYF
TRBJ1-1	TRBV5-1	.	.	TGCGCCAGCAGCCACTCCTATACGGGAGCTTTCTTT	CASSHSYTGAFF
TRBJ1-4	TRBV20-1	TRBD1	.	TGCAGTGCTAGAGACACCGGGACAGCAGGAGAAAAACTGTTTTTT	CSARDTGTAGEKLFF
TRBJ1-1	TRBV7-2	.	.	TGTGCCAGCAGCTTACCGACAGTGGTATCTGAAGCTTTCTTT	CASSLPTVVSEAFF
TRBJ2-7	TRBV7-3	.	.	TGTGCCAGCAGCTTAGACCCTAGGGGATACGAGCAGTACTTC	CASSLDPRGYEQYF
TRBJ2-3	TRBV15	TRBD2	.	TGTGCCACCAGCAGCCAGCTAGCGGTGACAGATACGCAGTATTTT	CATSSQLAVTDTQYF
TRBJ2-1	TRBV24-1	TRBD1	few	TGTGCCACCTGTGAACAGCGACCAGGGGGTCTCCATGAGCAGTTCTTC	CATCEQRPGGLHEQFF
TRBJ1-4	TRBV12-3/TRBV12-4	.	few	TGTGCCAGCAGTTCTATGATACAATTCGCCGTTGATGAAAAACTGTTTTTT	CASSSMIQFAVDEKLFF
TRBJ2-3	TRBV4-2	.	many	TGTGCCAGCAGCCAAGAAGGCGATACAGATACGCAGTATTTT	CASSQEGDTDTQYF
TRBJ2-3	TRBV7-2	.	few	TGTGCCAGCAGCCCCAGACCCCCTGGTACGCAGTATTTT	CASSPRPPGTQYF
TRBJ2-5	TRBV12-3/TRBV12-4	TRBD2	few	TGTGCCAGCAGTTTAAGGTTGAAGCGGGGGGCGAGGGAGACCCAGTACTTC	CASSLRLKRGARETQYF
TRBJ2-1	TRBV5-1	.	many	TGCGCCAGCAGCGACGGGACGGTCTACAATGAGCAGTTCTTC	CASSDGTVYNEQFF
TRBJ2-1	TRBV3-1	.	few	TGTGCCAGCAGCCAACGTTTGCCTAGCGAAAATGAGCAGTTCTTC	CASSQRLPSENEQFF
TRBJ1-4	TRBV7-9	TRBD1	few	TGTGCCAGCAGCCCGTGGACAGGGGCTAATGAAAAACTGTTTTTT	CASSPWTGANEKLFF
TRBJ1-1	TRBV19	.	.	TGTGCCAGTAGTAAGGGCAGGATTACTGAAGCTTTCTTT	CASSKGRITEAFF
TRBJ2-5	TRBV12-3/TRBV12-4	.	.	TGTGCCAGCAGTCCCCTCTTAAAGTTCAGGGAGGGGGTTTCGGCCCAGTACTTC	CASSPLLKFREGVSAQYF
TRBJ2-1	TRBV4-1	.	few	TGCGCCAGCAGCCAAGGGGATAGCCGCGATGAGCAGTTCTTC	CASSQGDSRDEQFF
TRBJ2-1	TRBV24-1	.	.	TGTGCCACCAGTGACCCCCGGTTCTTCTACAATGAGCAGTTCTTC	CATSDPRFFYNEQFF
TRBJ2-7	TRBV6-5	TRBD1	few	TGTGCCAGCAGTTACTCGATAGGACAGGGTCCCTACGAGCAGTACTTC	CASSYSIGQGPYEQYF